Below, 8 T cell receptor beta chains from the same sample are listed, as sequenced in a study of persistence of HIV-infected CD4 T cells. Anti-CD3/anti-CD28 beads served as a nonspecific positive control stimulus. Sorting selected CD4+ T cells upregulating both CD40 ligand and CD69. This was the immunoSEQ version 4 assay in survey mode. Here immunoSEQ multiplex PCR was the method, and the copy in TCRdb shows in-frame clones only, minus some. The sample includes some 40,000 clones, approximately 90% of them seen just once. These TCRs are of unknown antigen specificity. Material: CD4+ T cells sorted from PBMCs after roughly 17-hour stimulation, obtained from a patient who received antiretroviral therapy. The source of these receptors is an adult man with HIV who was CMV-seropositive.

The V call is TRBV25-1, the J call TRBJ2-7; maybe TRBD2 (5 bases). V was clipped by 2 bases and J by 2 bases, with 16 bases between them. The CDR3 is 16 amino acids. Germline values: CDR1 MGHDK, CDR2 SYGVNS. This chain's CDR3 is CASSELGDSVAYEQYF. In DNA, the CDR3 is TGTGCCAGCAGTGAACTGGGAGACTCGGTCGCCTACGAGCAGTACTTC.

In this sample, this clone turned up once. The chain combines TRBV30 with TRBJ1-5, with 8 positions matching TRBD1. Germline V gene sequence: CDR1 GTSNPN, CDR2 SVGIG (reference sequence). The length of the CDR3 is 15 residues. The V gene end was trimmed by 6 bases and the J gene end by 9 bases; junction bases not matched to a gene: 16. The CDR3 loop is CACQTKTGAVGPQHF. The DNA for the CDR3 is TGTGCCTGTCAAACCAAGACAGGGGCAGTGGGGCCCCAGCATTTT.

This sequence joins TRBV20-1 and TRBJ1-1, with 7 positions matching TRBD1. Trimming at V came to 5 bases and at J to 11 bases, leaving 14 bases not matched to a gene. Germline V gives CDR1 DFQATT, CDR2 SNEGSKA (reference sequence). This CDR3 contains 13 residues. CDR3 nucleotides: TGCAGTGCTGGTGGACAGGTCTTAGGAGAGGCTTTCTTT. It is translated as CSAGGQVLGEAFF.

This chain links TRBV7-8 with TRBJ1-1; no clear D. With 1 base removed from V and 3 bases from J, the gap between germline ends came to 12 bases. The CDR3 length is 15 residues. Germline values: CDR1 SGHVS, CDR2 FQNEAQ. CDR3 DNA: TGTGCCAGCAGCTTAGGTAGGGTTCCGGACACTGAAGCTTTCTTT. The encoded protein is CASSLGRVPDTEAFF.

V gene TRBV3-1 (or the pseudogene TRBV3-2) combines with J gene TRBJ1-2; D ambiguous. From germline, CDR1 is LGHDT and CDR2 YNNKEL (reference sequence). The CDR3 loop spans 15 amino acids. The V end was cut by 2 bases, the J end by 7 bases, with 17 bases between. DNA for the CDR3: TGTGCCAGCAGCCAATCCGGACTCCTTTCTATTGGCTACACCTTC. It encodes CASSQSGLLSIGYTF.

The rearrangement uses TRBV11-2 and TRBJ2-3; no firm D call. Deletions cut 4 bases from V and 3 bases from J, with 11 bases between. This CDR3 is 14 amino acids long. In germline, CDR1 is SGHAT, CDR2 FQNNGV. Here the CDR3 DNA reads TGTGCCAGCAGCTCCCCCGACCCGACAGATACGCAGTATTTT. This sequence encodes CASSSPDPTDTQYF. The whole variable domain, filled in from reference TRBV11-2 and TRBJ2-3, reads EAGVAQSPRYKIIEKRQSVAFWCNPISGHATLYWYQQILGQGPKLLIQFQNNGVVDDSQLPKDRFSAERLKGVDSTLKIQPAKLEDSAVYLCASSSPDPTDTQYFGPGTRLTVL.

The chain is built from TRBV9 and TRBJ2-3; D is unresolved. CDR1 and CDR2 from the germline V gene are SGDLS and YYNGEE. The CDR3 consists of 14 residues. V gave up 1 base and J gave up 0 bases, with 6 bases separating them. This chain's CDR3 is CASSVRPSTDTQYF. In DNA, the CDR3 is TGTGCCAGCAGCGTAAGGCCTAGCACAGATACGCAGTATTTT. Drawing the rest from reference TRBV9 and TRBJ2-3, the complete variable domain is DSGVTQTPKHLITATGQRVTLRCSPRSGDLSVYWYQQSLDQGLQFLIQYYNGEERAKGNILERFSAQQFPDLHSELNLSSLELGDSALYFCASSVRPSTDTQYFGPGTRLTVL.

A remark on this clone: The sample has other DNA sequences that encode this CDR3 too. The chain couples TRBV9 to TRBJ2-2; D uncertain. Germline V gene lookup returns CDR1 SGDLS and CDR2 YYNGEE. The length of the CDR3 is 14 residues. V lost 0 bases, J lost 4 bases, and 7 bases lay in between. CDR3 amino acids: CASSVGRVTGELFF. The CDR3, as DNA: TGTGCCAGCAGCGTAGGCCGAGTCACCGGGGAGCTGTTTTTT.